This T cell receptor beta chain derives from a study of PD-L1 blockade in urothelial cancer. Looked up from germline, CDR1 is KGHSH and CDR2 is LQKENI. V was cut by 4 bases and J by 4 bases, with 14 bases left in between. The CDR3 is made up of 15 amino acids. Urothelial carcinoma in patients was locally advanced or metastatic. Into every PCR, synthetic TCR analog templates were spiked. Repertoires were generated with immunoSEQ multiplex PCR, while TCRdb's copy carries only in-frame clones and drops some. The sample lists just under 30,000 clones; approximately 86% were seen once. This TCR was sampled from a middle-aged man with urothelial cancer. The gene calls are TRBV18 and TRBJ2-1, with D possibly TRBD1 on 6 matching bases. The sample in question was PBMCs, obtained around atezolizumab (anti-PD-L1) treatment. DNA of the CDR3: TGTGCCAGCTCACTCGGACAGAAGATTTACAATGAGCAGTTCTTC. It specifies CASSLGQKIYNEQFF.